This entry describes one T cell receptor beta chain. The antigen it recognizes is unknown. It has no much larger one-base neighbor in the sample; base qualities were not kept. The CDR3 starts with the cysteine, ends with the phenylalanine, and has 14 residues. Only the CDR3 DNA stays, 42 bases, in frame from base 1. V is trimmed back by 5 bases and J by 5 bases, and the junction contains 8 bases that no gene match accounts for. The germline V gene (reference sequence) provides CDR1 SGHAT and CDR2 FQDESV. This record comes from a study of cytomegalovirus exposure and HLA in healthy donors (TCRdb year 2017). With respect to the entire study: According to an earlier analysis of 587 of the donors, some 170 million T cells yielded 100 million or so unique TCR beta sequences and around 300 Gb of sequence data. Roughly 300 gigabases of sequencing data and approximately 80 million unique TCR sequences were included in an early release covering several hundred HLA-typed donors. Of the approximately 400 genotyped donors, over 80% were placed in the genetic ancestry cluster associated with self-reported Caucasian donors. The study aimed to test whether signatures of past pathogen exposure could be identified by cataloging public T cell receptors. The study profiled the T cell repertoires of hundreds of subjects by immunosequencing and related them to cytomegalovirus serostatus. Along with the roughly 670-subject first cohort, a separate validation cohort of over a hundred different subjects was used. To predict cytomegalovirus infection status, the study brought together high-throughput TCR immunosequencing, statistical association of individual TCRs with disease status, and machine learning. To study patterns of TCR occurrence, a later analysis re-analyzed previously published TCR beta repertoires from around 700 donors and added high-resolution HLA genotyping. Rather than drawing on any new phenotypic data, the later analysis identified candidate immune exposures from TCR beta sequences and the way those sequences occurred across donors. In an earlier analysis of a few hundred of the donors, high-throughput TCR beta sequencing was used to judge whether each TCR beta V gene segment behaved as functional or pseudogenic. Donor age, sex, ethnicity and CMV serostatus were compiled together with the repertoire data. In a later genetic analysis, genome-wide SNP genotypes for about 60% of the 666 donors were used, and that subset was treated as a discovery cohort. Every repertoire in the discovery cohort had been generated on one and the same sequencing platform. Class I and class II HLA loci were covered by the typing at four-digit resolution. Typing coverage differed by locus: A, B, C, DRB1 and DQB1 were typed in roughly 620-630 donors, DQA1 in about 550, DPA1 in around 600, and DPB1 in roughly 470. Several DR-DQ haplotypes were treated as single units for association and clustering because of strong linkage in the cohort. Among roughly 370 genotyped donors of the cohort, an average of 235,054 unique TCR beta nucleotide sequences were sequenced per donor, roughly 20% of them non-productive. What the authors observed across the whole study: Assigning TCR associations to individual alleles was difficult when HLA alleles, especially DR and DQ, strongly co-occurred. The study gave a list of 150 to 200 TCR beta chains associated with cytomegalovirus. The cohort was sequenced for TCR beta chains only, and without alpha or paired-chain data the features that could be detected were limited. A further reported finding was that TCR beta sequences accurately predicted the HLA-A and HLA-B alleles for most subjects in the first cohort. According to a later analysis, most CMV-associated TCR beta chains appeared to be HLA-restricted, and the HLA associations seemed to be driven largely by CMV exposure. In an earlier analysis of more than 450 of the donors, most TCR beta V segments were observed in productive rearrangements about 87% or about 30% of the time, broadly matching IMGT annotations. Linkage disequilibrium might explain the correlated functional status among segregating V segments, but an unknown experimental factor could not be ruled out. The earlier analysis of 450 to 700 of the donors excluded 15 to 20 rarely observed V segments, including chromosome 9 orphons, because counts were too low. Because some donors lacked HLA typing at each locus, the association tests relied only on the typed subset. A later analysis reported that several top co-occurrence clusters appeared linked to parvovirus B19, influenza, CMV and Epstein-Barr virus. In a later genetic analysis, fewer N-insertions in productive TCRs were reported among donors in an Asian-associated ancestry cluster than the roughly 700-donor mean. Cytomegalovirus status was reported to be diagnosed by the classifier with high specificity and sensitivity in both the original and validation cohorts. In a later analysis, about 16,000 TCR beta sequences were associated with specific HLA alleles at a false discovery rate of 0.05. A later analysis found that TCR association rates varied across HLA loci, with DRB1 alleles showing the most associated TCRs and HLA-C alleles the fewest. Immune exposure information for the cohort was limited to CMV serostatus. In vitro tests confirmed that a few of the cytomegalovirus-associated TCR beta chains recognize cytomegalovirus antigens. Most TCR sequences were seen in very few donors, while some public TCRs were found in many individuals. Because the 87-base-pair reads could not distinguish some IMGT-functional V segments, including TRBV6-2 and TRBV6-3, those segments were excluded. A cluster of highly shared sequence variants was judged likely to be a technical artifact of the sequencing pipeline. In a later analysis, HLA-associated TCR beta chains showed more clonal expansion and lower generation probabilities than non-associated chains that were equally common. Roughly uniform sequencing depth across donors was assumed in presence/absence analyses, although this assumption may not hold. The authors suggested that the approach could potentially be generalized to other disease states and immunological phenotypes. A later genetic analysis associated a missense DCLRE1C variant with V-gene and J-gene trimming of TCR beta chains, and an independent cohort replicated the association.

The cohort comprised fewer than 700 healthy bone marrow donors. At the time of sampling, every cohort member was nominally healthy, though immune exposures that went unrecorded were likely present. The donor was CMV seropositive and was included in the group of 270 or so seropositive cohort members. A peripheral blood sample was provided by each donor, and peripheral blood mononuclear cells were used for TCR beta sequencing. The Qiagen DNeasy Blood Extraction Kit was used to extract genomic DNA from the blood cell samples. Library construction relied on the immunoSEQ multiplex PCR assay. For the multiplex PCR, a mixture combining 60 forward primers for TCR Vbeta segments and 13 reverse primers for TCR Jbeta segments was used. The CDR3 region of rearranged TCR beta genes was amplified from genomic DNA with a multiplex PCR assay. On the Illumina HiSeq System, the amplified TCR beta libraries were sequenced as 87-base-pair reads. In the authors' own workflow: A later analysis counted tens of millions of unique TCR beta chains across the 500 to 850 repertoires, and 9 million to 14 million of these chains were shared by at least two donors. Raw reads were error-corrected and collapsed into unique sequences by a nearest-neighbor algorithm in which closely related sequences were merged to remove PCR and sequencing errors. To assign V, D and J gene segments, CDR3 sequences were aligned to IMGT reference sequences. For a sequence to be retained, at least a six-nucleotide match to both a V gene segment and a J gene segment was required. A rearrangement was called productive if the CDR3 had no stop codons and remained in frame with V and J, and every other rearrangement was called non-productive. CDR3 was defined according to IMGT convention as the region running from the second conserved V-encoded cysteine to the conserved J-encoded phenylalanine. The earlier analysis of about 560 of the donors excluded any sequence lacking an unambiguous match to a single V gene segment. An earlier analysis of about 590 of the donors classified V segments as functional when productive rearrangements were above 56.7% and as segregating when the standard deviation between donors was above 5%. A statistical classification framework was developed to diagnose cytomegalovirus status using the catalog of TCR beta chain sequences. A later analysis assigned V and J genes by comparing TCR nucleotide sequences with IMGT/GENE-DB human TR gene sequences. The TCRdist pipeline was used in a later analysis to assign CDR3 sequences and most-parsimonious VDJ recombination scenarios. In a later analysis, each TCR beta chain was defined by its CDR3 amino acid sequence together with its V-gene family, and reads lacking a unique V-gene family were excluded. In a later analysis, 500 to 700 highly shared, low-generation-probability nucleotide sequences were removed to address suspected cross-contamination and a sequencing artifact. In a later analysis, a clonal expansion index for each public chain was calculated from normalized within-repertoire ranks of inferred template counts. A later analysis computed generation probabilities with a VDJ recombination model fitted to out-of-frame rearrangements, and checked the results against IGoR. A later analysis scored TCR-TCR, TCR-HLA and TCR-CMV co-occurrence with hypergeometric tests, applying a repertoire-size bias correction to TCR pairs. False discovery rates were estimated in a later analysis by permuting HLA or CMV assignments 20 times. In a later analysis, co-occurring TCRs were grouped with DBSCAN, and TCRdist sequence similarity was added when clustering was performed within HLA-allele-positive subsets. Repertoires with fewer than 30,000 or more than 120,000 public chains, plus five repertoires with anomalous nucleotide sharing, were excluded from co-occurrence clustering. In its TCRdb copy, this immuneACCESS table keeps in-frame sequences only and misses some clones. Where compared with another copy, unresolved V genes explain less than half of these, and the others have no known cause. The V and J calls and the clone size are those of that table, but D and trimming were determined from the DNA. The sample contains about 120,000 clones, over 65% of them found a single time. The ten largest clones add up to around 10% of the sample.

Recombination linked TRBV11-1 to TRBJ1-1, and 7 bases in between align with TRBD1. The receptor comes from a woman aged 45-65 years in good health and CMV-seropositive. Material: PBMCs. Read as DNA, the sequence is TGTGCCAGCAGCCTCGACAGGGTTGGGACTGAAGCTTTCTTT. This translates into CASSLDRVGTEAFF.